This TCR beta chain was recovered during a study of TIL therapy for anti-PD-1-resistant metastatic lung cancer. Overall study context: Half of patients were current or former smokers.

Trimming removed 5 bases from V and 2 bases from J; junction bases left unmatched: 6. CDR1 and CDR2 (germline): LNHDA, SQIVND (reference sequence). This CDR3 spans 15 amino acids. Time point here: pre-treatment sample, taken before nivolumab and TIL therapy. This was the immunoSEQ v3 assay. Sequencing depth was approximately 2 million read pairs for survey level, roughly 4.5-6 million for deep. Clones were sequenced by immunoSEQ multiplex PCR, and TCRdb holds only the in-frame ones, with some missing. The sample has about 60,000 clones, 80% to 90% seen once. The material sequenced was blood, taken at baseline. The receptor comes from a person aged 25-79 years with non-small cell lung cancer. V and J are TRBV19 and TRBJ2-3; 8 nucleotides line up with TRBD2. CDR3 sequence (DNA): TGTGCCAGTAGTTCTTTAGCGGGACCCACAGATACGCAGTATTTT. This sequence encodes CASSSLAGPTDTQYF.